The 10 T cell receptor beta chains below come from one sample, sequenced in a study of cytomegalovirus exposure and HLA in healthy donors (dated by TCRdb to 2016 to 2017). The library was built by means of the immunoSEQ multiplex PCR assay. For the multiplex PCR, a mixture combining 60 forward primers for TCR Vbeta segments and 13 reverse primers for TCR Jbeta segments was used. TCRdb re-hosts the immuneACCESS table, in-frame sequences only. Its copies lack some clones; in the studies checked, an unresolved V gene accounts for under half of them, and the cause for the rest is not known. The sample table contains 180,000 or so clones; only one count was recorded for around 80% of them. Roughly 2.5% of the sample lies in the top ten. The sample comprised PBMCs. Source of these receptors: a woman aged 30 to 39 in good health and CMV-seropositive.

This chain links TRBV29-1 with TRBJ2-4; maybe TRBD1 (7 bases). The CDR3 sequence is 14 residues long. V was cut by 8 bases and J by 2 bases, with 16 bases left in between. CDR1 is SQVTM, CDR2 ANQGSEA, per germline. The CDR3: CSITQGGPKNIQYF. DNA for the CDR3: TGCAGCATCACCCAGGGGGGTCCCAAAAACATTCAGTACTTC.

V and J are TRBV6-6 and TRBJ2-7, with 9 nucleotides matching TRBD1. Germline V CDR1 and CDR2: MNHNY, SVGAGI (reference sequence). The CDR3 contains 15 residues. V lost 7 bases and J lost 2; bases outside the gene matches: 9. The CDR3 sequence: CASKPGQGSTYEQYF. Here the CDR3 DNA reads TGTGCCAGCAAGCCGGGACAGGGATCAACCTACGAGCAGTACTTC.

This clone occurred a few times. The chain carries TRBV7-9 and TRBJ2-5; weak D call: TRBD1 (6 bases). Trimming stripped 2 bases from V and 2 bases from J, with 9 bases between. Germline lookup yields CDR1 SEHNR and CDR2 FQNEAQ (reference sequence). This CDR3 has 14 residues. The CDR3: CASSLMQGQETQYF. DNA for the CDR3: TGTGCCAGCAGCTTAATGCAGGGGCAAGAGACCCAGTACTTC.

The V gene is TRBV7-2, the J gene TRBJ1-4; D is possibly TRBD1 (6 bases). Germline V CDR1 and CDR2: SGHTA, FQGNSA. V was cut by 1 base and J by 3 bases, with 9 bases left in between. This CDR3 is 15 amino acids long. CDR3 amino acids: CASSLGGGPNEKLFF. CDR3 coding DNA: TGTGCCAGCAGCTTAGGAGGGGGACCTAATGAAAAACTGTTTTTT.

This chain links TRBV28 with TRBJ2-5, with 9 bases lining up with TRBD1. The junction had 5 bases not matched to a gene; V was cut back by 5 bases and J by 1 base. The germline V gene has CDR1 MDHEN and CDR2 SYDVKM. The CDR3 spans 15 residues. The CDR3 loop is CASSGRQGGQETQYF. Here the CDR3 DNA reads TGTGCCAGCAGTGGGCGACAGGGGGGCCAAGAGACCCAGTACTTC.

The V call is TRBV29-1, the J call TRBJ2-7, with 7 bases that match TRBD1. The V gene's germline CDR1 is SQVTM and CDR2 ANQGSEA. After removal of 3 bases from V and 0 bases from J, the junction contained 8 bases not matched to a gene. This CDR3 is 15 amino acids long. The CDR3 sequence: CSVETRDSLSYEQYF. The DNA for the CDR3 is TGCAGCGTTGAGACCCGGGACAGCCTCTCCTACGAGCAGTACTTC.

The chain has TRBV7-6 and TRBJ1-1; 9 nucleotides match TRBD1. The CDR3 is made up of 14 amino acids. Germline loops: CDR1 SGHVS, CDR2 FNYEAQ. The V segment lost 5 bases and the J segment 7 bases; nucleotides outside the gene matches: 8. DNA for the CDR3: TGTGCCAGCAGCCACAGCACAGGGGGCGGTGAAGCTTTCTTT. Its translation: CASSHSTGGGEAFF.

The chain links TRBV7-2 to TRBJ1-4; D may be TRBD1 (6 bases). This CDR3 has 17 amino acids. Trimming shortened V by 6 bases and J by 7 bases, and 24 bases separated the two germline ends. CDR1 is SGHTA, CDR2 FQGNSA, per germline. The CDR3 reads CASSTGRGAQIGEKLFF. The CDR3, as DNA: TGTGCCAGCAGTACCGGGAGGGGGGCGCAGATAGGTGAAAAACTGTTTTTT.

Only one count was recorded for this clone. This sequence joins TRBV12-2 and TRBJ1-5; TRBD1, the D gene given by the table, was not confirmed from the DNA. TRBV12-2 is reported as a pseudogene. The CDR3 loop spans 16 amino acids. CDR3 sequence (DNA): TGTGCAAGTCGTGCCGGGACAGCAGATAGCAATCAGCCCCAGCATTTT. Translated, it gives CASRAGTADSNQPQHF.

This clone was counted a single time. The chain uses TRBV4-1 and TRBJ1-4, with 9 bases fitting TRBD1. With V trimmed by 5 bases and J by 8 bases, 12 bases remained unmatched. Germline-derived CDR1 and CDR2 are MGHRA and YSYEKL. The CDR3 contains 16 residues. The CDR3 here is CASSIITGGGKEKLFF. The DNA of the CDR3 is TGCGCCAGCAGCATTATCACAGGGGGCGGAAAAGAAAAACTGTTTTTT.